This T cell receptor beta chain was observed in a study of blood T cell repertoires in COVID-19. CDR3 length equals 15 residues. Germline loops: CDR1 SEHNR, CDR2 FQNEAQ (reference sequence). With V trimmed by 4 bases and J by 3 bases, 8 bases remained unmatched. Seattle enrolled patients during active infection and tracked them longitudinally. Libraries were prepared by immunoSEQ multiplex PCR; TCRdb keeps only in-frame clonotypes and omits some of them. The sample has some 70,000 clones, 88% seen once; the top ten hold 40% to 45%. The sample was peripheral blood. This receptor was obtained from a woman in her sixties with COVID-19, enrolled during active disease. The V gene is TRBV7-9, the J gene TRBJ2-7; the match to TRBD1 covers 8 bases. The CDR3 here is CASSSLGTGLYEQYF. The DNA for the CDR3 is TGTGCCAGCAGCTCCCTTGGGACAGGACTCTACGAGCAGTACTTC.